This T cell receptor (beta chain) was found in a study of blood T cell repertoires in COVID-19. This clone was counted a single time. Profiling relied on immunoSEQ multiplex PCR, and the TCRdb table lists in-frame clones only, not all of them. This sample has roughly 120,000 clones; about two thirds occur once, and the top ten carry under 1%. CDR1 is MDHEN and CDR2 is SYDVKM in the germline V gene. The length of the CDR3 is 15 residues. The V gene lost 2 bases and the J gene lost 1 base, with 11 bases spanning the gap. The chain couples TRBV28 to TRBJ1-1; D call uncertain. Sequencing was carried out using peripheral blood. The TCR was taken from a human donor with acute or convalescent COVID-19. The donor label of this sample is uncertain. The CDR3 region has the DNA TGTGCCAGCAGTTTACTCAGTGGGAGGAACACTGAAGCTTTCTTT. Translation gives CASSLLSGRNTEAFF. Variable domain in full (rest from reference TRBV28 and TRBJ1-1): DVKVTQSSRYLVKRTGEKVFLECVQDMDHENMFWYRQDPGLGLRLIYFSYDVKMKEKGDIPEGYSVSREKKERFSLILESASTNQTSMYLCASSLLSGRNTEAFFGQGTRLTVV.